The entry below describes one T cell receptor beta chain. This sample is part of a study of blood T cell repertoires in COVID-19. TCRdb's copy holds only in-frame clones and misses some; the assay was immunoSEQ multiplex PCR. The table shows around 480,000 clones, with about 91% occurring only once. Trimming left V 6 bases short and J 4 bases short, with 12 bases between. The CDR3 has 13 amino acids. The receptor's source is a woman in her forties or fifties with COVID-19, enrolled during active disease. Sequences were obtained from peripheral blood. The V call is TRBV12-3 or TRBV12-4, the J call TRBJ1-2, with no clear D. The CDR3 DNA reads TGTGCCAGCAGACCGAGGCAGCCCTATGGCTACACCTTC. Translating gives CASRPRQPYGYTF.